This TCR beta chain was documented in a study of T cells in Graves' hyperthyroidism and ophthalmopathy. Regions amplified from RNA transcripts were the TCR beta CDR3 regions. With the HTBI primer set, the TCR CDR3 went through a first round of RT-PCR. TCRdb ran MiXCR on the multiplex PCR reads and lists one entry per CDR3 protein. The top ten clones hold roughly 53% of a sample with about 290,000 distinct CDR3 sequences, about 18% of them seen once. Study-level results: Model-based prediction identified ophthalmopathy a median around 6.7 months prior to its onset. By a 13 V-J model, ophthalmopathy was set apart from stable hyperthyroidism.

This clonotype was detected many times. The target antigen is unknown. Germline CDR1 MDHEN, CDR2 SYDVKM. With 7 bases clipped from V and 3 bases from J, the junction kept 9 bases outside the gene matches. The CDR3 is 15 amino acids. The chain uses TRBV28 and TRBJ1-5; 7 bases match TRBD1. Material: blood. This clonotype was sampled from a woman aged 55-70 years with Graves' ophthalmopathy. The CDR3 nucleotides read TGTGCCAGCACCCCATTGACAGGGCCCAATCAGCCCCAGCATTTT. Translating gives CASTPLTGPNQPQHF.